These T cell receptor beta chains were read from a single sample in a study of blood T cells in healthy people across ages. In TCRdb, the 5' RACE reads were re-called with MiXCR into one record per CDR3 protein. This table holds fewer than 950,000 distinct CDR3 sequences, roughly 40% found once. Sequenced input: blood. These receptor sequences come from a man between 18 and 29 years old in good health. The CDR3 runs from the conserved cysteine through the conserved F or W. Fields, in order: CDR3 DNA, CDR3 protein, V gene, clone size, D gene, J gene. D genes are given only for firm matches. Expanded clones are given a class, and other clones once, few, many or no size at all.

CDR3 DNA: TGTGCCAGCAGTTTAATCGGGGTCGGCGAGACCCAGTACTTC
CDR3 protein: CASSLIGVGETQYF
V gene: TRBV27
clone size: .
D gene: .
J gene: TRBJ2-5

CDR3 DNA: TGCGCCAGCAGCTCGGGACAGGCTCGCGGCACTGAAGCTTTCTTT
CDR3 protein: CASSSGQARGTEAFF
V gene: TRBV5-1
clone size: .
D gene: TRBD1
J gene: TRBJ1-1

CDR3 DNA: TGTGCCAGCAGCTCCCGGGACAGGGAGGCAGAGACGCAGTATTTT
CDR3 protein: CASSSRDREAETQYF
V gene: TRBV6-5
clone size: .
D gene: TRBD1
J gene: TRBJ2-3

CDR3 DNA: TGTGCCAGCAGTGGGGGGGTGGGGGTGCCCGAAGAGACCCAGTACTTC
CDR3 protein: CASSGGVGVPEETQYF
V gene: TRBV2
clone size: .
D gene: .
J gene: TRBJ2-5

CDR3 DNA: TGCGCCAGCAGCTTCCGGGACAGCTCCTACAATGAGCAGTTCTTC
CDR3 protein: CASSFRDSSYNEQFF
V gene: TRBV5-1
clone size: many
D gene: TRBD1
J gene: TRBJ2-1

CDR3 DNA: TGTGCCAGCAGCCCCGGGACTAGCGGAGAGACCCAGTACTTC
CDR3 protein: CASSPGTSGETQYF
V gene: TRBV4-2
clone size: many
D gene: TRBD2
J gene: TRBJ2-5

CDR3 DNA: TGTGCCACCAGCAGAGATACCGTGGGGGGCGGCGGCTATGGCTACACCTTC
CDR3 protein: CATSRDTVGGGGYGYTF
V gene: TRBV15
clone size: few
D gene: .
J gene: TRBJ1-2

CDR3 DNA: TGCAGTGCTAGAACCCACCCGACGGGAGGGGATGGCTACACCTTC
CDR3 protein: CSARTHPTGGDGYTF
V gene: TRBV20-1
clone size: .
D gene: .
J gene: TRBJ1-2

CDR3 DNA: TGCAGCGTTGAGAGTCGGGGGCCAGATGAGCAGTTCTTC
CDR3 protein: CSVESRGPDEQFF
V gene: TRBV29-1
clone size: .
D gene: .
J gene: TRBJ2-1

CDR3 DNA: TGTGCCAGCAGAAAGCGGGAAGCAACAGATACGCAGTATTTT
CDR3 protein: CASRKREATDTQYF
V gene: TRBV2
clone size: .
D gene: TRBD2
J gene: TRBJ2-3

CDR3 DNA: TGCAGCGTTCGCGCGTCATCGCGAGATACGCAGTATTTT
CDR3 protein: CSVRASSRDTQYF
V gene: TRBV29-1
clone size: few
D gene: .
J gene: TRBJ2-3

CDR3 DNA: TGTGCCAGCAGCCACAGGGGCCCCATAAATGGCTACACCTTC
CDR3 protein: CASSHRGPINGYTF
V gene: TRBV14
clone size: .
D gene: .
J gene: TRBJ1-2

CDR3 DNA: TGCAGCGTATTGACAGGGGCTGACTATGGCTACACCTTC
CDR3 protein: CSVLTGADYGYTF
V gene: TRBV29-1
clone size: .
D gene: TRBD1
J gene: TRBJ1-2

CDR3 DNA: TGTGCCAGCAGCCAAATTACTAGCGGTGGCCCTGGTCCTGGCGTCGACTCCTACAATGAGCAGTTCTTC
CDR3 protein: CASSQITSGGPGPGVDSYNEQFF
V gene: TRBV3-1
clone size: few
D gene: TRBD2
J gene: TRBJ2-1

CDR3 DNA: TGTGCCAGCAGTTTGGGGTTCTACAATGAGCAGTTCTTC
CDR3 protein: CASSLGFYNEQFF
V gene: TRBV27
clone size: many
D gene: .
J gene: TRBJ2-1

CDR3 DNA: TGTGCCAGCACCAGGGGCCAAGAGACCCAGTACTTC
CDR3 protein: CASTRGQETQYF
V gene: TRBV5-6
clone size: few
D gene: .
J gene: TRBJ2-5

CDR3 DNA: TGCAGTGCTTTGAAGGGGGGGCGAAACGGCGAGCAGTACTTC
CDR3 protein: CSALKGGRNGEQYF
V gene: TRBV20-1
clone size: .
D gene: .
J gene: TRBJ2-7

CDR3 DNA: TGTGCCAGCACGCCAGCGGGGTATTTGGCAGATACGCAGTATTTT
CDR3 protein: CASTPAGYLADTQYF
V gene: TRBV12-3/TRBV12-4
clone size: few
D gene: TRBD2
J gene: TRBJ2-3

CDR3 DNA: TGTGCCAGCAGCTTTCCGGGGGCCAGCTCCTACAATGAGCAGTACTTC
CDR3 protein: CASSFPGASSYNEQYF
V gene: TRBV13
clone size: .
D gene: .
J gene: TRBJ2-7

CDR3 DNA: TGCGCCAGCAGCTTGGCCGGGACAGGGTATCCCCAAGAGACCCAGTACTTC
CDR3 protein: CASSLAGTGYPQETQYF
V gene: TRBV5-1
clone size: few
D gene: TRBD1
J gene: TRBJ2-5

CDR3 DNA: TGTGCCAGCAGCTTAAAGGGGTCAGGGGGTGCCTATAGCGGGGCCAGCTCCTACAATGAGCAGTACTTC
CDR3 protein: CASSLKGSGGAYSGASSYNEQYF
V gene: TRBV11-1
clone size: few
D gene: .
J gene: TRBJ2-7

CDR3 DNA: TGTGCCAGTAGTATAGAGGGCAGCCTCGACACTGAAGCTTTCTTT
CDR3 protein: CASSIEGSLDTEAFF
V gene: TRBV19
clone size: .
D gene: .
J gene: TRBJ1-1

CDR3 DNA: TGTGCCAGCAGTTTATACAGGGTGGGAACCTACGAGCAGTACTTC
CDR3 protein: CASSLYRVGTYEQYF
V gene: TRBV27
clone size: .
D gene: .
J gene: TRBJ2-7

CDR3 DNA: TGTGCCAGCAGCCGGGGGGACGGCTTAGCCAAAAACATTCAGTACTTC
CDR3 protein: CASSRGDGLAKNIQYF
V gene: TRBV9
clone size: once
D gene: TRBD2
J gene: TRBJ2-4